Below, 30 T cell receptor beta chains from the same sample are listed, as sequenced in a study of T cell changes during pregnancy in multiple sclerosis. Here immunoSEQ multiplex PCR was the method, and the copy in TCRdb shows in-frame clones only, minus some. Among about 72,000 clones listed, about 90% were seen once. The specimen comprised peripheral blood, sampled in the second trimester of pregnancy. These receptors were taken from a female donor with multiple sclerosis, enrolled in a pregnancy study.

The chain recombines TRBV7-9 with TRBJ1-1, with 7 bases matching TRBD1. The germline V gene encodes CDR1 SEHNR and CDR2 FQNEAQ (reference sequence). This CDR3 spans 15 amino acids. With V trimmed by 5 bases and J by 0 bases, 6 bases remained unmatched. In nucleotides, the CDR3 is TGTGCCAGCAGCACTTGGGACAGTTTGAACACTGAAGCTTTCTTT. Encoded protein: CASSTWDSLNTEAFF.

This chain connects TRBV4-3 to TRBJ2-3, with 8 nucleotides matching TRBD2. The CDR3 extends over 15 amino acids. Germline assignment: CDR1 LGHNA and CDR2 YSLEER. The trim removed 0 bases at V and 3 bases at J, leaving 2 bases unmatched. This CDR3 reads CASSQEQRGTDTQYF. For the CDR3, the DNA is TGCGCCAGCAGCCAAGAGCAGCGGGGGACAGATACGCAGTATTTT.

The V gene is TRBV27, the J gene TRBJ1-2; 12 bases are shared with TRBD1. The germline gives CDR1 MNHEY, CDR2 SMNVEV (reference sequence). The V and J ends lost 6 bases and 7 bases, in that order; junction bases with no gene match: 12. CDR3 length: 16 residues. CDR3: CASSQGGQGALGGYTF. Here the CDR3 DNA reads TGTGCCAGCAGCCAGGGGGGACAGGGGGCGCTGGGTGGCTACACCTTC.

CDR3 amino acids: CAWSASDSTYEQYF. The CDR3 bases are TGTGCCTGGAGTGCTTCGGACAGCACCTACGAGCAGTACTTC. V gene TRBV30 combines with J gene TRBJ2-7, with a tentative D call TRBD1 (6 bases). Germline lookup yields CDR1 GTSNPN and CDR2 SVGIG (reference sequence). This CDR3 is built from 14 residues. The V gene lost 1 base and the J gene lost 2 bases, with 12 bases spanning the gap. The entire variable domain, with the rest obtained from reference TRBV30 and TRBJ2-7, is as follows: SQTIHQWPATLVQPVGSPLSLECTVEGTSNPNLYWYRQAAGRGLQLLFYSVGIGQISSEVPQNLSASRPQDRQFILSSKKLLLSDSGFYLCAWSASDSTYEQYFGPGTRLTVT.

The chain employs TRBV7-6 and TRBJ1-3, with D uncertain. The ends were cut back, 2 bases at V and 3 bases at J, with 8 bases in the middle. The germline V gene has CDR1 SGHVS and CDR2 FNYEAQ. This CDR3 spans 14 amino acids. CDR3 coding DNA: TGTGCCAGCAGCTTAAATGGAGGTGGAAACACCATATATTTT. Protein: CASSLNGGGNTIYF.

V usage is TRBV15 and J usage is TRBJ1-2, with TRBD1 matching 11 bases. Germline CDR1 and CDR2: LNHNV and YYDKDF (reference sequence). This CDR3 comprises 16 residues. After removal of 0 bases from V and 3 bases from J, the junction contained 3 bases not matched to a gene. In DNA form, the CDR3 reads TGTGCCACCAGCAGAGATAGGGGACAGGGGGACTATGGCTACACCTTC. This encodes CATSRDRGQGDYGYTF. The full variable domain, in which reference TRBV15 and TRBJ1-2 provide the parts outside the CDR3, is DAMVIQNPRYQVTQFGKPVTLSCSQTLNHNVMYWYQQKSSQAPKLLFHYYDKDFNNEADTPDNFQSRRPNTSFCFLDIRSPGLGDTAMYLCATSRDRGQGDYGYTFGSGTRLTVV.

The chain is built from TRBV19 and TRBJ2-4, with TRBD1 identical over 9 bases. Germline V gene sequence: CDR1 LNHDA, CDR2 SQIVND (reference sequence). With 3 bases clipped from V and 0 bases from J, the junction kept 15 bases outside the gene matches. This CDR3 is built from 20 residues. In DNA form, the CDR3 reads TGTGCCAGTAGTATGGACCGGGACAGGGTCGATGGGCTAGCCAAAAACATTCAGTACTTC. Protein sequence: CASSMDRDRVDGLAKNIQYF.

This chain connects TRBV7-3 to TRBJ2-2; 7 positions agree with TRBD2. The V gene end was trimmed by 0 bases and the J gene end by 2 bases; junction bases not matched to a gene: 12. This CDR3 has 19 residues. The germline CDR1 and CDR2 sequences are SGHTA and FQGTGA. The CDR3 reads CASSLTPPMTSTNTGELFF. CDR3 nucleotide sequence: TGTGCCAGCAGCTTAACCCCCCCAATGACTAGCACAAACACCGGGGAGCTGTTTTTT.

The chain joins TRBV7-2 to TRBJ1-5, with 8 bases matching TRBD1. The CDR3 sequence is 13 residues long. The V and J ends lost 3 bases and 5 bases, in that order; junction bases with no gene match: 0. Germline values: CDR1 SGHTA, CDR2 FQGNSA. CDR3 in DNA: TGTGCCAGCAGCTTGGACAGGGATCAGCCCCAGCATTTT. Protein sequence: CASSLDRDQPQHF.

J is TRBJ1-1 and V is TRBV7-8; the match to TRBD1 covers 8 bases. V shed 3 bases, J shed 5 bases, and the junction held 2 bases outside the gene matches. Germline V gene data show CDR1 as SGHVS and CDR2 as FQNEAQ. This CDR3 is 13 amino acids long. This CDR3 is CASSLTGATEAFF. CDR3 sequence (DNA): TGTGCCAGCAGCTTGACAGGGGCAACTGAAGCTTTCTTT.

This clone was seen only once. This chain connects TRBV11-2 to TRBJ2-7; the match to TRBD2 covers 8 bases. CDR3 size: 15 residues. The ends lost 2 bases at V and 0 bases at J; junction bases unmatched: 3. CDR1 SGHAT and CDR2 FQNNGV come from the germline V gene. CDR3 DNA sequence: TGTGCCAGCAGCTTATACCGGGGGGGCTCCTACGAGCAGTACTTC. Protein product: CASSLYRGGSYEQYF.

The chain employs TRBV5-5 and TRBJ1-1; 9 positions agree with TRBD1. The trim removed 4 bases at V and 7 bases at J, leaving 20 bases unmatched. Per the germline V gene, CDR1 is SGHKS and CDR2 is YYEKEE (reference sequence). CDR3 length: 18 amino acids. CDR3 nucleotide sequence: TGTGCCAGCAGCAGAAGGACAGGGGCCGAGAGGACCCGATTTGAAGCTTTCTTT. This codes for CASSRRTGAERTRFEAFF. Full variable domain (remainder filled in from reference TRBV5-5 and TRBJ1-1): DAGVTQSPTHLIKTRGQQVTLRCSPISGHKSVSWYQQVLGQGPQFIFQYYEKEERGRGNFPDRFSARQFPNYSSELNVNALLLGDSALYLCASSRRTGAERTRFEAFFGQGTRLTVV.

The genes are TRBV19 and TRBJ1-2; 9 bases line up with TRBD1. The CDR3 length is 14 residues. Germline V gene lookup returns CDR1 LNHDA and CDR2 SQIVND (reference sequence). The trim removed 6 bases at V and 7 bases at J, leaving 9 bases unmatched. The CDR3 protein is CASRVTGGASGYTF. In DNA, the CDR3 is TGTGCCAGTAGAGTCACAGGGGGCGCTTCTGGCTACACCTTC. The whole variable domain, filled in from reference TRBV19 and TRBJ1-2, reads DGGITQSPKYLFRKEGQNVTLSCEQNLNHDAMYWYRQDPGQGLRLIYYSQIVNDFQKGDIAEGYSVSREKKESFPLTVTSAQKNPTAFYLCASRVTGGASGYTFGSGTRLTVV.

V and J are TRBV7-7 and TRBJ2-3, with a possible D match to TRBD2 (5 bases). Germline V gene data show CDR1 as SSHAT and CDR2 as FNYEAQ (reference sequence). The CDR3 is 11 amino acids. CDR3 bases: TGTGCTAGCTCCAGAGGGGATACGCAGTATTTT. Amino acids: CASSRGDTQYF.

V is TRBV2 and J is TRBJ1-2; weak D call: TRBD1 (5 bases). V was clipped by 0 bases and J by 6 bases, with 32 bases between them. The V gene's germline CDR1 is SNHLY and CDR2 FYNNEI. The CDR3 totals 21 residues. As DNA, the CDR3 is TGTGCCAGCAGTGAAGCATCCGGGGGTCGAGGACAAGGTCCCTACGAAGATGGCTACACCTTC. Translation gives CASSEASGGRGQGPYEDGYTF.

The CDR3 reads CASSLPGTYEQYF. For the CDR3, the DNA is TGTGCCAGCAGTTTACCAGGAACCTACGAGCAGTACTTC. The chain links TRBV27 to TRBJ2-7; D gene uncertain. Trimming shortened V by 2 bases and J by 2 bases, and 7 bases separated the two germline ends. CDR1 and CDR2 from the germline V gene are MNHEY and SMNVEV (reference sequence). The CDR3 is 13 amino acids.

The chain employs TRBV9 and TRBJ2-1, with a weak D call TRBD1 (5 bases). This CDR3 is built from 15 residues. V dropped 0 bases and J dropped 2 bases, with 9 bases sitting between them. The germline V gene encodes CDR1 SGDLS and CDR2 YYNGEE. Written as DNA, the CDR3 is TGTGCCAGCAGCGTAGGCGTGGGGCCCTACAATGAGCAGTTCTTC. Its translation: CASSVGVGPYNEQFF.

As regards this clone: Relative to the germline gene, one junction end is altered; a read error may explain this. The CDR3 DNA reads TGTGCTAGCAGCCGGAACAGGGATCGGGAGCAGTACTTC. Its translation is CASSRNRDREQYF. The chain recombines TRBV7-7 with TRBJ2-7, with D tentatively TRBD1 (6 bases). This CDR3 comprises 13 residues. Looked up from germline, CDR1 is SSHAT and CDR2 is FNYEAQ (reference sequence).

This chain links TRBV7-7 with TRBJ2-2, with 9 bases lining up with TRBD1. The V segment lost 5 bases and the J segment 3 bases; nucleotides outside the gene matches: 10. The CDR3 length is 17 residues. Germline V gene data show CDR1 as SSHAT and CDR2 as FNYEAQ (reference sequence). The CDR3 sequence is CASSPRGGQGHTGELFF. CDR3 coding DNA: TGTGCCAGCAGCCCGAGGGGGGGACAGGGCCACACCGGGGAGCTGTTTTTT.

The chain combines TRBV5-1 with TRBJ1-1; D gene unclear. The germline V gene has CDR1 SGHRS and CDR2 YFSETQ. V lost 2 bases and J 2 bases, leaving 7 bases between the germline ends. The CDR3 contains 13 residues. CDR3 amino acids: CASSFLENTEAFF. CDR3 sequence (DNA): TGCGCCAGCAGCTTCTTAGAAAACACTGAAGCTTTCTTT.

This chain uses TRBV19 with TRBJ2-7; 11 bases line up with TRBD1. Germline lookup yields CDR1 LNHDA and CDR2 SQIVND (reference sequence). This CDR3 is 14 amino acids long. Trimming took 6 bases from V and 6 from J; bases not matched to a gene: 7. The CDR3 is CASSQGQGAVEQYF. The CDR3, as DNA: TGTGCCAGTAGCCAAGGACAGGGGGCGGTCGAGCAGTACTTC.

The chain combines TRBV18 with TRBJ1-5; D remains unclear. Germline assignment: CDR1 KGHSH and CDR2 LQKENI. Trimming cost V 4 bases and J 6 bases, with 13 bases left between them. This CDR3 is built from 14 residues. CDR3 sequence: CASSLLEGGQPQHF. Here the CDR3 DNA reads TGTGCCAGCTCACTACTCGAGGGTGGTCAGCCCCAGCATTTT.

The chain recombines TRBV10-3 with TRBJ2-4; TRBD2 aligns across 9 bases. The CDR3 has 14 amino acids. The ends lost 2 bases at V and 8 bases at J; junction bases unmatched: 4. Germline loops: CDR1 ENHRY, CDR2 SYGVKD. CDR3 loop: CAISEGGGGYIQYF. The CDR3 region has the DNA TGTGCCATCAGTGAGGGCGGGGGGGGGTACATTCAGTACTTC.

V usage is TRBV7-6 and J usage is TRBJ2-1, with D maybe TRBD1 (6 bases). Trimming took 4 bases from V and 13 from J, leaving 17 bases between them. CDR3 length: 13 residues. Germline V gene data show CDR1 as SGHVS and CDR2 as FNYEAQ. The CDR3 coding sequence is TGTGCCAGCAGCTCGGGGACCCCGGGACATCAGTTCTTC. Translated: CASSSGTPGHQFF.

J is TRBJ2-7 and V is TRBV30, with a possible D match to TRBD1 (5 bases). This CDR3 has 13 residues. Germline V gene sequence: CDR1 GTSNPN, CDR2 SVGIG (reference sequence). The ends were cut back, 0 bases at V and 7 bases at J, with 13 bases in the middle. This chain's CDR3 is CAWSVKGSREQYF. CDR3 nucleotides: TGTGCCTGGAGTGTAAAGGGGTCGAGGGAGCAGTACTTC.

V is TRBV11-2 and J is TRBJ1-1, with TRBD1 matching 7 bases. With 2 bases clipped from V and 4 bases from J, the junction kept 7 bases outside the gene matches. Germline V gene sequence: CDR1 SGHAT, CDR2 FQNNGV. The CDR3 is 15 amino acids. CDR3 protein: CASSLIRGLGTEAFF. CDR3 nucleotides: TGTGCCAGCAGCTTAATAAGGGGGCTGGGCACTGAAGCTTTCTTT. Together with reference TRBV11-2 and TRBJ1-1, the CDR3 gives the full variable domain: EAGVAQSPRYKIIEKRQSVAFWCNPISGHATLYWYQQILGQGPKLLIQFQNNGVVDDSQLPKDRFSAERLKGVDSTLKIQPAKLEDSAVYLCASSLIRGLGTEAFFGQGTRLTVV.

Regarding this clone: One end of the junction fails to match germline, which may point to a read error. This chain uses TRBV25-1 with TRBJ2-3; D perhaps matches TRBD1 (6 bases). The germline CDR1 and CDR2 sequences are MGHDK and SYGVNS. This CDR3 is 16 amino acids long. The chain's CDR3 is CASGDVGARVTDTQYF. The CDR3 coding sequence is TGTGCCAGCGGTGATGTGGGGGCCAGGGTCACAGATACGCAGTATTTT.

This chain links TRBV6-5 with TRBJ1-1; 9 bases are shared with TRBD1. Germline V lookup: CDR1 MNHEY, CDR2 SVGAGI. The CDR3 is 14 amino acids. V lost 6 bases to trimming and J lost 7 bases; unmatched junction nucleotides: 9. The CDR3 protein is CASRVTGGSVEAFF. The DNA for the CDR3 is TGTGCCAGCAGGGTGACAGGGGGGAGTGTTGAAGCTTTCTTT.

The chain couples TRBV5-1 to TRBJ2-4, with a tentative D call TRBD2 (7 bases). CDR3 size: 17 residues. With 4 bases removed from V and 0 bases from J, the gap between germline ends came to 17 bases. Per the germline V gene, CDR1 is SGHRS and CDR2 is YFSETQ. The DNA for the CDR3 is TGCGCCAGCAGCCAATGGAGGGGGGGGGAAGCCAAAAACATTCAGTACTTC. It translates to CASSQWRGGEAKNIQYF.

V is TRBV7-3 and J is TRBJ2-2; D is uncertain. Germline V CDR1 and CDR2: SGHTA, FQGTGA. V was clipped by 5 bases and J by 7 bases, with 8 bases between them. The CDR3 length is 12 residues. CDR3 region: CASSPRDGELFF. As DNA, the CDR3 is TGTGCCAGCAGCCCCCGCGACGGGGAGCTGTTTTTT.